These 18 T cell receptor beta chains share one sample of origin, sequenced in a study of Graves' ophthalmopathy and Graves' hyperthyroidism. CDR3 regions of TCR beta were amplified from RNA transcripts. HTBI primers were employed in first-round RT-PCR, then a second-round multiplex PCR followed. One entry per CDR3 protein results from TCRdb running MiXCR on the multiplex PCR reads. The sample yields 500,000 to 700,000 distinct CDR3 sequences, 22% seen once. The sequencing sample was made of peripheral blood. These receptors originate from a woman in her late teens or twenties with stable Graves' hyperthyroidism. Some clones in this sample may be carry-over from other donors' samples.

This clonotype has at least ten counts. The chain employs TRBV6-5 and TRBJ1-2; D not certain. This CDR3 spans 15 amino acids. Germline V gene lookup returns CDR1 MNHEY and CDR2 SVGAGI. Trimming removed 0 bases from V and 4 bases from J, with 12 bases in between. The CDR3 reads CASSYSTGEGYGYTF. DNA for the CDR3: TGTGCCAGCAGTTACTCGACGGGTGAGGGCTATGGCTACACCTTC.

This clonotype was seen many times. The chain links TRBV27 to TRBJ1-2; 7 bases line up with TRBD1. Germline values: CDR1 MNHEY, CDR2 SMNVEV (reference sequence). Trimming at V came to 4 bases and at J to 5 bases, leaving 4 bases not matched to a gene. The CDR3 extends over 13 amino acids. CDR3 sequence reads: CASSYQGGYGYTF. CDR3 bases: TGTGCCAGCAGTTACCAGGGGGGGTATGGCTACACCTTC.

The chain links TRBV27 to TRBJ1-1; a possible D gene is TRBD1 (6 bases). The CDR3 contains 13 residues. Per the germline V gene, CDR1 is MNHEY and CDR2 is SMNVEV (reference sequence). The V end lost 5 bases, the J end lost 5 bases, and 12 bases lay between the germline ends. CDR3 coding DNA: TGTGCCAGCAGTAGCCGACAGGCGACTGAAGCTTTCTTT. Translated, it gives CASSSRQATEAFF.

This clonotype was observed at least ten times. The chain uses TRBV12-3 or TRBV12-4 and TRBJ1-2; TRBD1 aligns across 7 bases. The CDR3 totals 14 residues. Trimming removed 6 bases from V and 4 bases from J; junction bases left unmatched: 8. The DNA for the CDR3 is TGTGCCAGCAGGAAACGGGACAGCAGCTATGGCTACACCTTC. As protein: CASRKRDSSYGYTF.

This clonotype was seen at least ten times. The gene calls are TRBV5-1 and TRBJ2-3; D perhaps matches TRBD2 (5 bases). V was pared by 5 bases and J by 2 bases, with 18 bases between. Germline V lookup: CDR1 SGHRS, CDR2 YFSETQ. The CDR3 runs to 16 residues. In nucleotides, the CDR3 is TGCGCCAGCAGAAATCGGGGTGATCCATACACAGATACGCAGTATTTT. This gives the protein CASRNRGDPYTDTQYF.

The sample holds many counts of this clonotype. This chain uses TRBV27 with TRBJ2-7; D not certain. V was shortened by 0 bases and J by 2 bases, with 5 bases between the two germline ends. This CDR3 is 13 amino acids long. Germline-derived CDR1 and CDR2 are MNHEY and SMNVEV (reference sequence). CDR3 in amino acids: CASSLSRAYEQYF. DNA of the CDR3: TGTGCCAGCAGTTTATCTCGGGCCTACGAGCAGTACTTC.

V gene TRBV18 combines with J gene TRBJ2-5; D is possibly TRBD2 (6 bases). The CDR3 has 13 amino acids. CDR1 and CDR2 from the germline V gene are KGHSH and LQKENI. The V and J ends lost 5 bases and 2 bases respectively, with 9 bases between them. DNA for the CDR3: TGTGCCAGCTCAGGGACTCAGCAAGAGACCCAGTACTTC. Translation gives CASSGTQQETQYF.

The rearrangement joins TRBV12-3 or TRBV12-4 to TRBJ2-2; D might be TRBD1 (5 bases). V lost 7 bases and J 2 bases, leaving 11 bases between the germline ends. The length of the CDR3 is 14 residues. The CDR3 region has the DNA TGTGCCAGCACCTGGACACAAAACACCGGGGAGCTGTTTTTT. This translates into CASTWTQNTGELFF.

This clonotype was counted at least ten times. The chain recombines TRBV30 with TRBJ2-7, with D tentatively TRBD1 (6 bases). V lost 1 base to trimming and J lost 0 bases, with 7 bases between them. Germline V lookup: CDR1 GTSNPN, CDR2 SVGIG (reference sequence). The CDR3 length is 13 residues. In DNA, the CDR3 is TGTGCCTGGAGTGCGGGACACTCCTACGAGCAGTACTTC. It codes for CAWSAGHSYEQYF.

The chain couples TRBV12-3 or TRBV12-4 to TRBJ2-2; possible D gene TRBD1, 6 bases. The V end lost 5 bases, the J end lost 9 bases, and 19 bases lay between the germline ends. The CDR3 totals 15 residues. CDR3 loop: CASSPGGAGQRELFF. For the CDR3, the DNA is TGTGCCAGCAGTCCTGGGGGCGCCGGGCAGAGGGAGCTGTTTTTT.

This chain connects TRBV19 to TRBJ2-7; possible D gene TRBD2, 5 bases. Germline V gene data show CDR1 as LNHDA and CDR2 as SQIVND (reference sequence). V shed 10 bases and J shed 1 base, with 14 bases lying between them. The CDR3 length is 13 residues. CDR3 sequence reads: CATGGEGSYEQYF. The CDR3 region has the DNA TGTGCCACCGGAGGCGAAGGTTCCTACGAGCAGTACTTC.

This clonotype has ten or more counts. The rearrangement uses TRBV20-1 and TRBJ2-7, with 8 bases that match TRBD2. The CDR3 is 14 amino acids. V lost 0 bases, J lost 3 bases, and 4 bases stayed unmatched. Germline V lookup: CDR1 DFQATT, CDR2 SNEGSKA (reference sequence). The CDR3 DNA is TGCAGTGCTAGAGAAGCGGGGGATTACTACGAGCAGTACTTC. Translation gives CSAREAGDYYEQYF.

This clonotype turned up a few times. This may stem from a read error, because a much larger clone lies one nucleotide away. The chain is built from TRBV19 and TRBJ2-5; 7 nucleotides agree with TRBD1. The CDR3 loop spans 14 amino acids. Germline-derived CDR1 and CDR2 are LNHDA and SQIVND (reference sequence). This CDR3 reads CASSVTGAGETKYF. The DNA for the CDR3 is TGTGCCAGTAGTGTCACAGGGGCTGGAGAGACCAAGTACTTC.

In this sample, this clonotype turned up many times. The J gene is TRBJ2-6, the V gene TRBV6-5; D may be TRBD2 (6 bases). V shed 4 bases and J shed 2 bases, with 9 bases lying between them. The CDR3 covers 15 residues. The germline V gene has CDR1 MNHEY and CDR2 SVGAGI. The CDR3 spells CASSSAGTGANVLTF. The CDR3 bases are TGTGCCAGCAGTTCGGCGGGGACTGGGGCCAACGTCCTGACTTTC.

With respect to this clonotype: A much larger clone lies one base from this, so it may be a read error. The rearrangement uses TRBV18 and TRBJ1-2; D gene ambiguous. This CDR3 has 13 amino acids. Germline V lookup: CDR1 KGHSH, CDR2 LQKENI. The CDR3 loop reads CASSPPGGLGYSF. The CDR3 coding sequence is TGTGCCAGCTCACCACCGGGAGGGCTTGGCTACTCCTTC.

This clonotype was recorded many times. The J gene is TRBJ1-5, the V gene TRBV5-1; TRBD1 might be the D (6 bases). In germline, CDR1 is SGHRS, CDR2 YFSETQ. V was cut by 4 bases and J by 0 bases, with 17 bases left in between. The CDR3 has 17 residues. CDR3: CASSLGPGQYSNQPQHF. CDR3 in DNA: TGCGCCAGCAGCCTAGGCCCAGGACAGTATAGCAATCAGCCCCAGCATTTT.

The chain recombines TRBV11-2 with TRBJ2-5; D is ambiguous. With 7 bases removed from V and 1 base from J, the gap between germline ends came to 7 bases. CDR3 size: 12 residues. Germline assignment: CDR1 SGHAT and CDR2 FQNNGV. The CDR3 protein is CASTLTQETQYF. CDR3 nucleotides: TGTGCCAGCACCCTCACCCAAGAGACCCAGTACTTC. The variable domain in full, with the rest retrieved from reference TRBV11-2 and TRBJ2-5, is EAGVAQSPRYKIIEKRQSVAFWCNPISGHATLYWYQQILGQGPKLLIQFQNNGVVDDSQLPKDRFSAERLKGVDSTLKIQPAKLEDSAVYLCASTLTQETQYFGPGTRLLVL.

This clonotype was seen at least ten times. DNA of the CDR3: TGTGCCAGCAGCTTAGCCGACAGGGATAATGGCTACACCTTC. Translating gives CASSLADRDNGYTF. The chain links TRBV11-2 to TRBJ1-2; 7 nucleotides agree with TRBD1. Germline V lookup: CDR1 SGHAT, CDR2 FQNNGV. V dropped 1 base and J dropped 6; count of bases not matched to a gene: 5. The CDR3 totals 14 residues.